Following are 29 T cell receptor beta chains from one sample sequenced in a study of T cell clonotyping in hematopoietic cell transplantation. Profiled with immunoSEQ multiplex PCR; TCRdb holds only in-frame clones, not every one. This table holds a few thousand clones, around three quarters found once. The source was PBMCs, collected 100 days after allogeneic stem cell transplant. These receptor sequences come from a male patient aged 55-69 years who had an allogeneic stem cell transplant, so the T cells may come from the graft donor. Some clones in this sample may be carry-over from other donors' samples.

This clone was detected once. CDR3 nucleotide sequence: TGTGCCAGCAGCTCCAGGGGGAACACTGAAGCTTTCTTT. It yields the protein CASSSRGNTEAFF. The chain recombines TRBV14 with TRBJ1-1; possible D gene TRBD1, 6 bases. The CDR3 is 13 residues long. Germline lookup yields CDR1 SGHDN and CDR2 FVKESK. Trimming took 5 bases from V and 1 from J, leaving 8 bases between them.

V gene TRBV7-2 combines with J gene TRBJ1-1; D unresolved. Germline CDR1 reads SGHTA; CDR2 reads FQGNSA. This CDR3 region has 14 residues. Trimming removed 3 bases from V and 0 bases from J, with 8 bases in between. CDR3 bases: TGTGCCAGCAGCTTGGACCGAGTGAACACTGAAGCTTTCTTT. Its protein product is CASSLDRVNTEAFF.

V and J are TRBV9 and TRBJ2-5; the match to TRBD2 covers 11 bases. This CDR3 is 17 amino acids long. Germline-derived CDR1 and CDR2 are SGDLS and YYNGEE. Trimming at V came to 0 bases and at J to 5 bases, leaving 9 bases not matched to a gene. The CDR3 is CASSVGVGTSGTETQYF. DNA for the CDR3: TGTGCCAGCAGCGTAGGAGTCGGGACTAGCGGCACCGAGACCCAGTACTTC.

The chain joins TRBV6-5 to TRBJ1-2; D possibly corresponds to TRBD1 (5 bases). Trimming took 5 bases from V and 0 from J, leaving 10 bases between them. The CDR3 totals 14 residues. Germline V gene data show CDR1 as MNHEY and CDR2 as SVGAGI. The CDR3 here is CASSPRGANYGYTF. CDR3 DNA: TGTGCCAGCAGTCCTCGGGGGGCTAACTATGGCTACACCTTC.

This clone has a handful of counts. The CDR3 nucleotides are TGTGCCAGCAGCCAAGCCCACAGGGCTGGCTATGGCTACACCTTC. Translation gives CASSQAHRAGYGYTF. This rearrangement joins TRBV14 to TRBJ1-2, with D perhaps TRBD1 (6 bases). The germline gives CDR1 SGHDN, CDR2 FVKESK. V lost 1 base, J lost 4 bases, and 13 bases lay in between. The CDR3 totals 15 residues.

Concerning this clone: An end of the junction differs from the germline gene, which may be a read error. J is TRBJ2-7 and V is TRBV28; 7 bases map to TRBD1. The CDR3 consists of 14 residues. CDR1 is MDHEN, CDR2 SYDVKM, per germline. For the CDR3, the DNA is TGTGCCAGCAGGTTATTGACAGGGTCCTACGAGCAGTACTTC. Translating gives CASRLLTGSYEQYF.

The J gene is TRBJ2-3, the V gene TRBV5-1; D ambiguous. Germline CDR1 reads SGHRS; CDR2 reads YFSETQ. The CDR3 length is 14 residues. V was trimmed by 0 bases and J by 4 bases, leaving 9 bases between them. The chain's CDR3 is CASSLAVGPDTQYF. As DNA, the CDR3 is TGCGCCAGCAGCTTGGCCGTAGGGCCAGATACGCAGTATTTT.

The V and J genes are TRBV2 and TRBJ2-7, with 8 bases lining up with TRBD1. The CDR3 extends over 12 amino acids. Unmatched junction bases numbered 10, after V lost 11 bases and J lost 7 bases. CDR1 and CDR2 (germline): SNHLY, FYNNEI. The CDR3 nucleotides are TGTGCCGGAGGGACAGGCGGGATAGAGCAGTACTTC. Its translation: CAGGTGGIEQYF.

This sequence joins TRBV28 and TRBJ1-4, with 7 bases identical to TRBD1. The germline CDR1 and CDR2 sequences are MDHEN and SYDVKM. The CDR3 extends over 14 amino acids. The V and J ends lost 4 bases and 8 bases, in that order; junction bases with no gene match: 7. The CDR3 is CASSWDRQTEKLFF. In DNA form, the CDR3 reads TGTGCCAGCAGTTGGGACAGACAAACGGAAAAACTGTTTTTT.

This rearrangement joins TRBV6-5 to TRBJ2-7, with D unresolved. V was clipped by 6 bases and J by 2 bases, with 14 bases between them. This CDR3 comprises 14 residues. CDR1 and CDR2 (germline): MNHEY, SVGAGI. The CDR3 nucleotides read TGTGCCAGCAGAATTGCACCCGGCCCCTACGAGCAGTACTTC. Translation: CASRIAPGPYEQYF.

The chain is built from TRBV19 and TRBJ2-3; D may be TRBD1 (6 bases). V lost 4 bases, J lost 3 bases, and 8 bases lay in between. This CDR3 comprises 13 residues. The germline V gene has CDR1 LNHDA and CDR2 SQIVND (reference sequence). The CDR3, as DNA: TGTGCCAGTAGTACAACAGGGACAGATACGCAGTATTTT. It is translated as CASSTTGTDTQYF.

The chain joins TRBV11-3 to TRBJ1-3; D call uncertain. Germline V gene data show CDR1 as SGHNT and CDR2 as YENEEA. Trimming removed 1 base from V and 6 bases from J, with 4 bases in between. The CDR3 is made up of 12 amino acids. The CDR3 DNA sequence: TGTGCCAGCAGCTTAGTGGAAAACACCATATATTTT. Its protein is CASSLVENTIYF.

Only a few counts were recorded for this clone. The gene calls are TRBV5-1 and TRBJ2-7; 9 bases agree with TRBD2. The length of the CDR3 is 15 residues. The germline CDR1 and CDR2 sequences are SGHRS and YFSETQ. Trimming cost V 4 bases and J 3 bases; bases outside gene matches: 8. CDR3: CASSPPTSGLYEQYF. The CDR3 nucleotides read TGCGCCAGCAGCCCCCCGACTAGCGGTCTCTACGAGCAGTACTTC.

The rearrangement joins TRBV30 to TRBJ2-2; D is uncertain. The CDR3 sequence is 14 residues long. The ends were cut back, 5 bases at V and 4 bases at J, with 14 bases in the middle. CDR1 is GTSNPN and CDR2 is SVGIG in the germline V gene (reference sequence). In DNA form, the CDR3 reads TGTGCCTGGCACGCGTTTACCGCCACCGGGGAGCTGTTTTTT. Encoded protein: CAWHAFTATGELFF. Combining the CDR3 with reference TRBV30 and TRBJ2-2 gives the whole variable domain SQTIHQWPATLVQPVGSPLSLECTVEGTSNPNLYWYRQAAGRGLQLLFYSVGIGQISSEVPQNLSASRPQDRQFILSSKKLLLSDSGFYLCAWHAFTATGELFFGEGSRLTVL.

This clone has only one observation. This chain uses TRBV5-6 with TRBJ1-1, with TRBD1 matching 7 bases. Per the germline V gene, CDR1 is SGHDT and CDR2 is YYEEEE. Germline trimming cut 3 bases from V and 6 bases from J; bases unmatched to any gene: 2. This CDR3 region has 12 residues. As DNA, the CDR3 is TGTGCCAGCAGCTCAGGGGGATCTGAAGCTTTCTTT. Residues: CASSSGGSEAFF.

CDR3 loop: CASGTSWGAAGDTIYF. Written as DNA, the CDR3 is TGTGCCAGCGGCACGAGCTGGGGGGCCGCTGGGGACACCATATATTTT. V is TRBV2 and J is TRBJ1-3; perhaps TRBD1 as D (6 bases). There are 16 residues in the CDR3. The ends were cut back, 8 bases at V and 8 bases at J, with 25 bases in the middle. CDR1 and CDR2 (germline): SNHLY, FYNNEI.

This sequence joins TRBV4-1 and TRBJ1-3; perhaps TRBD1 as D (5 bases). Germline CDR1 and CDR2: MGHRA and YSYEKL. Trimming removed 2 bases from V and 2 bases from J, with 10 bases in between. The CDR3 length is 15 residues. The CDR3 nucleotides read TGCGCCAGCAGCCAACAGGGAACCGCTGGAAACACCATATATTTT. This gives the protein CASSQQGTAGNTIYF.

The chain links TRBV11-3 to TRBJ2-7; TRBD1 or TRBD2 may be the D gene (5 bases each). V dropped 3 bases and J dropped 4 bases, with 16 bases sitting between them. The germline V gene has CDR1 SGHNT and CDR2 YENEEA. The CDR3 spans 15 residues. CDR3: CASSLESGRQYEQYF. The CDR3 nucleotides read TGTGCCAGCAGCTTGGAATCGGGACGGCAGTACGAGCAGTACTTC.

The chain is built from TRBV4-1 and TRBJ1-3; 7 bases agree with TRBD1. The J segment lost 1 base and the V segment lost 0 bases, leaving 15 bases of the junction unmatched. The length of the CDR3 is 20 residues. Germline-derived CDR1 and CDR2 are MGHRA and YSYEKL. CDR3: CASSQDYKADRVGSGNTIYF. In DNA form, the CDR3 reads TGCGCCAGCAGCCAAGATTACAAGGCAGACAGGGTAGGGTCTGGAAACACCATATATTTT.

V is TRBV5-6 and J is TRBJ2-7; tentatively, D is TRBD1 (6 bases). Germline-derived CDR1 and CDR2 are SGHDT and YYEEEE. V shed 0 bases and J shed 6 bases, with 13 bases lying between them. This CDR3 has 14 amino acids. CDR3 in amino acids: CASSLDTGIGEQYF. The CDR3 bases are TGTGCCAGCAGCTTGGATACAGGGATCGGCGAGCAGTACTTC.

This clone was observed a handful of times. The rearrangement links TRBV4-2 to TRBJ2-5; 7 bases match TRBD1. Per germline, CDR1 LGHNA and CDR2 YNFKEQ. The CDR3 is 16 amino acids. V lost 0 bases and J lost 10; bases outside the gene matches: 14. In nucleotides, the CDR3 is TGTGCCAGCAGCCAAGATCTGGGGCGAAAGGGGGCCGACCAGTACTTC. It is translated as CASSQDLGRKGADQYF.

This chain joins TRBV19 and TRBJ1-2; D gene ambiguous. There are 14 residues in the CDR3. Germline assignment: CDR1 LNHDA and CDR2 SQIVND (reference sequence). V was trimmed by 4 bases and J by 4 bases, leaving 13 bases between them. Written as DNA, the CDR3 is TGTGCCAGTAGTACCTTGGGGTCCCGCTATGGCTACACCTTC. This gives the protein CASSTLGSRYGYTF.

The table lists this clone with a count of one. The chain uses TRBV30 and TRBJ2-7, with 7 bases lining up with TRBD2. The germline CDR1 and CDR2 sequences are GTSNPN and SVGIG (reference sequence). With 3 bases clipped from V and 6 bases from J, the junction kept 8 bases outside the gene matches. This CDR3 has 13 residues. The chain's CDR3 is CAWSQGLEGEQYF. The CDR3 DNA reads TGTGCCTGGAGCCAAGGACTAGAGGGCGAGCAGTACTTC. The full variable domain, rest sourced from reference TRBV30 and TRBJ2-7, is SQTIHQWPATLVQPVGSPLSLECTVEGTSNPNLYWYRQAAGRGLQLLFYSVGIGQISSEVPQNLSASRPQDRQFILSSKKLLLSDSGFYLCAWSQGLEGEQYFGPGTRLTVT.

This chain connects TRBV29-1 to TRBJ2-3; possible D gene TRBD2, 5 bases. V lost 4 bases and J 4 bases, leaving 12 bases between the germline ends. Germline CDR1 reads SQVTM; CDR2 reads ANQGSEA. This CDR3 has 13 amino acids. The CDR3 sequence is CSVGLPGADTQYF. In DNA, the CDR3 is TGCAGCGTTGGCCTTCCCGGGGCAGATACGCAGTATTTT.

This clone was seen only once. CDR3 loop: CASSLERTGAEAFF. CDR3 sequence (DNA): TGTGCCAGCAGCTTAGAGCGGACAGGGGCTGAAGCTTTCTTT. The chain joins TRBV7-9 to TRBJ1-1, with 9 bases aligning to TRBD1. This CDR3 spans 14 amino acids. The V segment lost 1 base and the J segment 6 bases; nucleotides outside the gene matches: 3. Germline CDR1 SEHNR, CDR2 FQNEAQ (reference sequence).

The chain combines TRBV6-1 with TRBJ1-1, with D possibly matching TRBD1 (5 bases). With 2 bases removed from V and 9 bases from J, the gap between germline ends came to 10 bases. Germline CDR1 reads MNHNS; CDR2 reads SASEGT. The CDR3 spans 12 residues. The CDR3 bases are TGTGCCAGCAGTGAACCCGGGGCTAAAGCTTTCTTT. Translating gives CASSEPGAKAFF.

The DNA of the CDR3 is TGTGCCAGCAGCTCCCGTCGGGGCCTCTCCGACTCTGGGGCCAACGTCCTGACTTTC. It specifies CASSSRRGLSDSGANVLTF. The chain has TRBV7-9 and TRBJ2-6; perhaps D is TRBD1 or TRBD2 (5 bases each). Germline V gives CDR1 SEHNR, CDR2 FQNEAQ (reference sequence). The CDR3 has 19 amino acids. V lost 4 bases and J lost 0, with 19 bases in between.

The chain combines TRBV6-6 with TRBJ1-2, with 9 nucleotides matching TRBD1. Germline V lookup: CDR1 MNHNY, CDR2 SVGAGI (reference sequence). With 6 bases clipped from V and 6 bases from J, the junction kept 11 bases outside the gene matches. This CDR3 has 15 amino acids. The CDR3 coding sequence is TGTGCCAGCAGCTCCCCCGGGACAGGGACGAATGGCTACACCTTC. Its protein is CASSSPGTGTNGYTF.

V usage is TRBV5-8 and J usage is TRBJ1-5; D is uncertain. Germline V gene lookup returns CDR1 SGHTS and CDR2 YDEGEE. V was cut by 0 bases and J by 0 bases, with 7 bases left in between. There are 15 residues in the CDR3. The CDR3 loop is CASSLDGISNQPQHF. As DNA, the CDR3 is TGTGCCAGCAGCTTGGACGGGATTAGCAATCAGCCCCAGCATTTT.